A single sample is the source of the 30 T cell receptor beta chains below, sequenced in a study of blood T cell repertoires in COVID-19. Clones were read by immunoSEQ multiplex PCR, and TCRdb kept only the in-frame ones, dropping some. Seen here are 95,000 to 100,000 clones, roughly nine tenths observed once, and the top ten hold roughly 17%. Sequenced: peripheral blood. The receptors were gathered from a man in his fifties with acute or convalescent COVID-19.

This rearrangement joins TRBV24-1 to TRBJ2-2, with D unresolved. Germline-derived CDR1 and CDR2 are KGHDR and SFDVKD. CDR3 length equals 15 residues. The V end was cut by 4 bases, the J end by 1 base, with 9 bases between. The DNA for the CDR3 is TGTGCCACCAGTGACCCGAGAGGGAACACCGGGGAGCTGTTTTTT. Its translation is CATSDPRGNTGELFF.

On this clone itself: A junction end diverges from the germline sequence, so it may reflect a read error. This chain links TRBV7-3 with TRBJ2-2; 10 bases are shared with TRBD2. The length of the CDR3 is 16 residues. The V gene's germline CDR1 is SGHTA and CDR2 FQGTGA. The CDR3: CASSFGSSGGHRGAVF. As DNA, the CDR3 is TGTGCCAGCAGCTTTGGGTCTAGCGGGGGCCACCGGGGAGCTGTTTTT.

In regard to this clone: This same CDR3 is encoded by further DNA sequences in the sample. The rearrangement links TRBV18 to TRBJ1-6; D remains unclear. CDR1 KGHSH and CDR2 LQKENI come from the germline V gene. The V end lost 2 bases, the J end lost 6 bases, and 8 bases lay between the germline ends. The CDR3 is 14 amino acids. CDR3 bases: TGTGCCAGCTCACCAGAAACAGCTAATTCACCCCTCCACTTT. Its translation is CASSPETANSPLHF. The full variable domain, in which reference TRBV18 and TRBJ1-6 provide the parts outside the CDR3, is NAGVMQNPRHLVRRRGQEARLRCSPMKGHSHVYWYRQLPEEGLKFMVYLQKENIIDESGMPKERFSAEFPKEGPSILRIQQVVRGDSAAYFCASSPETANSPLHFGNGTRLTVT.

This clone was picked up one time. V and J are TRBV5-4 and TRBJ1-6, with D unresolved. The germline gives CDR1 SGHNT, CDR2 YYREEE (reference sequence). With 3 bases removed from V and 12 bases from J, the gap between germline ends came to 13 bases. This CDR3 spans 13 amino acids. The chain's CDR3 is CASSSDDSVPLHF. For the CDR3, the DNA is TGTGCCAGCAGCTCCGATGATTCGGTACCCCTCCACTTT.

The chain has TRBV30 and TRBJ1-5; possibly TRBD1 for D (5 bases). The CDR3 consists of 14 residues. Between the trimmed V and J ends, which lost 2 bases and 1 base, there was a span of 9 bases. Germline CDR1 is GTSNPN and CDR2 is SVGIG (reference sequence). CDR3 sequence: CAWSKGQSNQPQHF. CDR3 sequence (DNA): TGTGCCTGGAGTAAAGGACAAAGCAATCAGCCCCAGCATTTT.

V is TRBV5-1 and J is TRBJ2-5; D possibly corresponds to TRBD1 (5 bases). The CDR3 is made up of 13 amino acids. Trimming pared 6 bases from V and 5 bases from J, leaving 14 bases between. CDR1 is SGHRS and CDR2 is YFSETQ in the germline V gene. The CDR3 nucleotides read TGCGCCAGCACCCCCCAGGGTGGGGAGACCCAGTACTTC. Its translation: CASTPQGGETQYF.

This clone was found once. This chain links TRBV6-5 with TRBJ1-4; 9 nucleotides agree with TRBD1. Germline trimming cut 6 bases from V and 8 bases from J; bases unmatched to any gene: 10. The germline gives CDR1 MNHEY, CDR2 SVGAGI. The CDR3 sequence is 15 residues long. This CDR3 reads CASRTGGRTKEKLFF. The CDR3 nucleotides read TGTGCCAGCAGAACAGGGGGCAGGACCAAAGAAAAACTGTTTTTT.

The gene calls are TRBV6-5 and TRBJ1-2; the D gene is possibly TRBD1 (6 bases). CDR3 size: 15 residues. CDR1 and CDR2 from the germline V gene are MNHEY and SVGAGI. Trimming stripped 6 bases from V and 3 bases from J, with 17 bases between. The CDR3 loop is CASSPEQGLYYGYTF. CDR3 DNA sequence: TGTGCCAGCAGCCCAGAACAGGGCCTCTACTATGGCTACACCTTC.

V is TRBV5-6 and J is TRBJ1-1, with 12 bases lining up with TRBD1. Germline V gives CDR1 SGHDT, CDR2 YYEEEE. The CDR3 totals 16 residues. V dropped 1 base and J dropped 6; count of bases not matched to a gene: 7. CDR3 bases: TGTGCCAGCAGCTTGAGGGGACAGGGGGCGATCGCTGAAGCTTTCTTT. Translation gives CASSLRGQGAIAEAFF.

The J gene is TRBJ1-3, the V gene TRBV6-5; no definite D call. The CDR3 consists of 14 residues. The V gene lost 2 bases and the J gene lost 3 bases, with 8 bases spanning the gap. In germline, CDR1 is MNHEY, CDR2 SVGAGI. The CDR3: CASSYKRDGNTIYF. The CDR3 nucleotides are TGTGCCAGCAGTTACAAGCGGGATGGAAACACCATATATTTT.

The chain couples TRBV7-9 to TRBJ1-6; 7 positions agree with TRBD1. V lost 6 bases and J lost 2; bases outside the gene matches: 4. The CDR3 is 15 amino acids. The germline CDR1 and CDR2 sequences are SEHNR and FQNEAQ (reference sequence). The CDR3 loop is CASRDREAYNSPLHF. CDR3 DNA sequence: TGTGCCAGCAGAGACAGGGAAGCCTATAATTCACCCCTCCACTTT.

This clone appeared a few times. The V gene is TRBV18, the J gene TRBJ2-5; perhaps TRBD1 as D (5 bases). The V end was cut by 4 bases, the J end by 1 base, with 13 bases between. Germline CDR1 and CDR2: KGHSH and LQKENI. The CDR3 covers 15 residues. CDR3 region: CASSRVTAPQETQYF. CDR3 bases: TGTGCCAGCTCACGGGTGACAGCGCCCCAAGAGACCCAGTACTTC.

The V and J genes are TRBV19 and TRBJ2-1; TRBD1 aligns across 8 bases. The CDR3 runs to 15 residues. Germline CDR1 and CDR2: LNHDA and SQIVND (reference sequence). The ends lost 8 bases at V and 1 base at J; junction bases unmatched: 7. In DNA form, the CDR3 reads TGTGCCAGTGGCAGGGGGCTTTTTTCCTACAATGAGCAGTTCTTC. Its protein product is CASGRGLFSYNEQFF.

The V gene is TRBV18, the J gene TRBJ2-3; 9 bases agree with TRBD1. V gave up 5 bases and J gave up 2 bases; unmatched junction bases: 5. The CDR3 length is 15 residues. Germline loops: CDR1 KGHSH, CDR2 LQKENI. CDR3 in DNA: TGTGCCAGCTCAATACAGGGGGCGAACACAGATACGCAGTATTTT. As protein: CASSIQGANTDTQYF.

Remarks on this clone: Additional DNA sequences in this sample encode the identical CDR3. The V gene is TRBV3-1 (or the pseudogene TRBV3-2), the J gene TRBJ2-7; unclear D gene. The CDR3 runs to 12 residues. With 1 base removed from V and 1 base from J, the gap between germline ends came to 2 bases. Germline V gene data show CDR1 as LGHDT and CDR2 as YNNKEL (reference sequence). As DNA, the CDR3 is TGTGCCAGCAGCCAAGTATCCTACGAGCAGTACTTC. Encoded protein: CASSQVSYEQYF.

The genes are TRBV7-8 and TRBJ1-2; D remains ambiguous. CDR1 is SGHVS, CDR2 FQNEAQ, per germline. Trimming removed 1 base at V and 0 bases at J, with 15 bases between. This CDR3 region has 17 residues. CDR3 sequence (DNA): TGTGCCAGCAGCTTAGGTTGGGGTGGACTAACTAACTATGGCTACACCTTC. It yields the protein CASSLGWGGLTNYGYTF.

The gene calls are TRBV4-1 and TRBJ2-7, with D possibly being TRBD2 (6 bases). V was cut by 1 base and J by 7 bases, with 14 bases left in between. Germline lookup yields CDR1 MGHRA and CDR2 YSYEKL. CDR3 length equals 14 residues. CDR3 bases: TGCGCCAGCAGCCAAGGGGGCGGGGTGGTAGAGCAGTACTTC. It codes for CASSQGGGVVEQYF.

The sample holds one count of this clone. The chain links TRBV27 to TRBJ2-3; D gene uncertain. CDR1 and CDR2 (germline): MNHEY, SMNVEV (reference sequence). This CDR3 region has 13 residues. V was shortened by 5 bases and J by 11 bases, with 17 bases between the two germline ends. In DNA form, the CDR3 reads TGTGCCAGCAGTCCCCCTACCCTCCATCAGCAGTATTTT. Translated: CASSPPTLHQQYF.

J is TRBJ1-2 and V is TRBV10-2, with D maybe TRBD1 (5 bases). The germline gives CDR1 WSHSY, CDR2 SAAADI. The CDR3 spans 14 residues. V was shortened by 0 bases and J by 2 bases, with 7 bases between the two germline ends. The chain's CDR3 is CASSESGANYGYTF. Written as DNA, the CDR3 is TGCGCCAGCAGTGAGTCAGGGGCGAACTATGGCTACACCTTC.

The rearrangement uses TRBV11-3 and TRBJ2-6; TRBD2 is a possible D gene (5 bases). With 2 bases removed from V and 2 bases from J, the gap between germline ends came to 7 bases. The CDR3 has 15 amino acids. Germline lookup yields CDR1 SGHNT and CDR2 YENEEA. DNA for the CDR3: TGTGCCAGCAGCTTAAACGGGGCTGGGGCCAACGTCCTGACTTTC. Translation: CASSLNGAGANVLTF.

The chain has TRBV12-3 or TRBV12-4 and TRBJ2-1, with TRBD2 matching 9 bases. This CDR3 has 13 amino acids. V lost 5 bases and J lost 10; bases outside the gene matches: 6. The CDR3, as DNA: TGTGCCAGCAGTCTGGGACTAGCCGGGGAGCAGTTCTTC. It specifies CASSLGLAGEQFF.

This chain uses TRBV30 with TRBJ1-5; tentatively, D is TRBD1 (6 bases). Germline assignment: CDR1 GTSNPN and CDR2 SVGIG (reference sequence). The CDR3 is made up of 15 amino acids. The V end lost 7 bases, the J end lost 1 base, and 17 bases lay between the germline ends. The CDR3 DNA reads as TGTGCCTTCACCCCAACAGGGTTGAGCAATCAGCCCCAGCATTTT. Its translation is CAFTPTGLSNQPQHF.

This chain's CDR3 is CASNSGGSKGEKLFF. Here the CDR3 DNA reads TGCGCCAGCAACTCCGGGGGGTCTAAGGGTGAAAAACTGTTTTTT. The chain employs TRBV5-1 and TRBJ1-4; TRBD1 might be the D (5 bases). V was trimmed by 6 bases and J by 7 bases, leaving 19 bases between them. CDR3 length: 15 residues. Germline assignment: CDR1 SGHRS and CDR2 YFSETQ.

This clone was recorded only once. The genes are TRBV2 and TRBJ2-7; possibly TRBD1 for D (6 bases). The germline gives CDR1 SNHLY, CDR2 FYNNEI. The CDR3 is 12 amino acids. Trimming stripped 7 bases from V and 6 bases from J, with 13 bases between. CDR3 sequence reads: CASINRAVEQYF. In nucleotides, the CDR3 is TGTGCCAGCATAAACAGGGCTGTCGAGCAGTACTTC.

The chain couples TRBV24-1 to TRBJ2-5; 8 bases are shared with TRBD2. V shed 7 bases and J 1 base; nucleotides not matched to a gene: 4. In germline, CDR1 is KGHDR, CDR2 SFDVKD. This CDR3 spans 14 amino acids. The CDR3 DNA is TGTGCCACCAGGCCCAGCGGGGGCCAAGAGACCCAGTACTTC. This gives the protein CATRPSGGQETQYF.

V gene TRBV9 combines with J gene TRBJ2-1; 9 nucleotides agree with TRBD1. In germline, CDR1 is SGDLS, CDR2 YYNGEE. J lost 12 bases, V lost 4 bases, and 5 bases had no gene match. The CDR3 covers 12 residues. The chain's CDR3 is CASSSTGGGQFF. As DNA, the CDR3 is TGTGCCAGCAGCTCGACAGGGGGTGGGCAGTTCTTC. Filled out from reference TRBV9 and TRBJ2-1, the complete variable domain reads DSGVTQTPKHLITATGQRVTLRCSPRSGDLSVYWYQQSLDQGLQFLIQYYNGEERAKGNILERFSAQQFPDLHSELNLSSLELGDSALYFCASSSTGGGQFFGPGTRLTVL.

This chain connects TRBV4-1 to TRBJ1-5; D ambiguous. The germline V gene has CDR1 MGHRA and CDR2 YSYEKL. Trimming removed 9 bases from V and 8 bases from J, with 11 bases in between. The CDR3 extends over 11 amino acids. The CDR3 loop reads CARPRCEPQHF. CDR3 nucleotides: TGCGCCAGACCCCGGTGTGAGCCCCAGCATTTT.

The chain recombines TRBV5-4 with TRBJ2-3; 7 bases agree with TRBD2. Losses at the gene ends were 3 bases for V and 4 bases for J; bases not matched to a gene: 5. There are 14 residues in the CDR3. In germline, CDR1 is SGHNT, CDR2 YYREEE (reference sequence). The CDR3 nucleotides are TGTGCCAGCAGCTCTCCCCGGGAGGCAGATACGCAGTATTTT. This encodes CASSSPREADTQYF.

The V and J genes are TRBV9 and TRBJ1-1, with TRBD1 as a possible D gene (5 bases). Germline CDR1 reads SGDLS; CDR2 reads YYNGEE. The CDR3 loop spans 15 amino acids. Trimming took 4 bases from V and 0 from J, leaving 13 bases between them. The CDR3 region has the DNA TGTGCCAGCAGCTCCCGGGGGGACTTGAACACTGAAGCTTTCTTT. Protein product: CASSSRGDLNTEAFF.

This clone was found a few times. The chain is built from TRBV7-2 and TRBJ1-6, with D maybe TRBD1 (5 bases). Germline V CDR1 and CDR2: SGHTA, FQGNSA. V lost 5 bases and J lost 9, with 14 bases in between. CDR3 length: 14 amino acids. CDR3 amino acids: CASSQSGGPSPLHF. The CDR3 DNA is TGTGCCAGCAGCCAAAGCGGGGGACCTTCACCCCTCCACTTT.